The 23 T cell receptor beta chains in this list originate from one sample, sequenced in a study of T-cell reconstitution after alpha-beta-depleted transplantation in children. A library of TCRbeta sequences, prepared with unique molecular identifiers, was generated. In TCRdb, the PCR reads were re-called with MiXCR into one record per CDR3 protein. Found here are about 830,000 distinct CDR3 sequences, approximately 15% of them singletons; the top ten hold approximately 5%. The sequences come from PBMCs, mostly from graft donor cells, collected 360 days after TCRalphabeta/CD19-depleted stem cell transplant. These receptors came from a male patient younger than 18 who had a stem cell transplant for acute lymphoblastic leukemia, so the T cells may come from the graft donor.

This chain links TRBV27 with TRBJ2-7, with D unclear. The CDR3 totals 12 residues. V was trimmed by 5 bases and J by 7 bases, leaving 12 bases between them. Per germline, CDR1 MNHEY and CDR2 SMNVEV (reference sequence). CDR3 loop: CASSPGRWEQYF. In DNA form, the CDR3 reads TGTGCCAGCAGTCCCGGGCGCTGGGAGCAGTACTTC.

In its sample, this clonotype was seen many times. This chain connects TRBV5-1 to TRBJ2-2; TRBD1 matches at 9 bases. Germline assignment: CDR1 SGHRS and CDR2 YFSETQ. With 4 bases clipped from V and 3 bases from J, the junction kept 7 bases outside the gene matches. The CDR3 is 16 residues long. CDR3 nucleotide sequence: TGCGCCAGCAGCCGACCGGGACAGGGTTACACCGGGGAGCTGTTTTTT. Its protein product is CASSRPGQGYTGELFF.

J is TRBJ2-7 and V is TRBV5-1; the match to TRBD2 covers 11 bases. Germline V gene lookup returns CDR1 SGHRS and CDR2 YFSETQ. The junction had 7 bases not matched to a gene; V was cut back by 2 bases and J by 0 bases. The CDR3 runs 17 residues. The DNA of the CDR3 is TGCGCCAGCAGCTTCGGGGGACTAGCGGACCTCTCCTACGAGCAGTACTTC. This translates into CASSFGGLADLSYEQYF.

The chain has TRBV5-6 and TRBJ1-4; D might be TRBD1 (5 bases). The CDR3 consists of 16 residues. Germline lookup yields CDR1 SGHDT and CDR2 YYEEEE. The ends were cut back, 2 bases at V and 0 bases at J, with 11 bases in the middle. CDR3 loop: CASSFAPGSTNEKLFF. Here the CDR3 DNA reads TGTGCCAGCAGCTTTGCTCCAGGGTCAACTAATGAAAAACTGTTTTTT. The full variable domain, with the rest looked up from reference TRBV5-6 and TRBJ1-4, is DAGVTQSPTHLIKTRGQQVTLRCSPKSGHDTVSWYQQALGQGPQFIFQYYEEEERQRGNFPDRFSGHQFPNYSSELNVNALLLGDSALYLCASSFAPGSTNEKLFFGSGTQLSVL.

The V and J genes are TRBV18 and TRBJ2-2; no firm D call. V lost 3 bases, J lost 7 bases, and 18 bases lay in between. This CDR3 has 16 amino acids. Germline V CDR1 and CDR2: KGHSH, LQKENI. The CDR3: CASSPSALPSNGELFF. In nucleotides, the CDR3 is TGTGCCAGCTCACCCTCGGCCCTTCCCTCCAACGGGGAGCTGTTTTTT.

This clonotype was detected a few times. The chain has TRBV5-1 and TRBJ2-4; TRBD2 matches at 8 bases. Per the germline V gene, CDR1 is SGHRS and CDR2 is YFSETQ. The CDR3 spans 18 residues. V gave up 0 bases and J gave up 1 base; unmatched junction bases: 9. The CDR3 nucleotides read TGCGCCAGCAGCTTGGTCCCAGCGGGAGTGGTCGCCAAAAACATTCAGTACTTC. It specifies CASSLVPAGVVAKNIQYF.

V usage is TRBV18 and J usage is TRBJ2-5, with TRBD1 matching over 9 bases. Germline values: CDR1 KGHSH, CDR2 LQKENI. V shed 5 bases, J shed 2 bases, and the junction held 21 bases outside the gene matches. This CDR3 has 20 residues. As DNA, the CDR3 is TGTGCCAGCTCAGGGACAGGGATGACTAGCCATTTGAGCGCACAAGAGACCCAGTACTTC. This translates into CASSGTGMTSHLSAQETQYF.

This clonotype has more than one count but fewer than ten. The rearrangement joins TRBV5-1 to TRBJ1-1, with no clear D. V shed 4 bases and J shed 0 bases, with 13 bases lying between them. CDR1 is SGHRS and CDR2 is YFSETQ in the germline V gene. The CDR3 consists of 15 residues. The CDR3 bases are TGCGCCAGCAGCCCCGAACTTAGTATGAACACTGAAGCTTTCTTT. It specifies CASSPELSMNTEAFF.

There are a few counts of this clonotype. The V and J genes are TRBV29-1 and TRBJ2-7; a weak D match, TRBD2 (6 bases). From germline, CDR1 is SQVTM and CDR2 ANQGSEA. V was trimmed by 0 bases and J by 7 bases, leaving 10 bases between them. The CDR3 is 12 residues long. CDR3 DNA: TGCAGCGTTGAAGAGGATCGGGGGGAGCAGTACTTC. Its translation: CSVEEDRGEQYF.

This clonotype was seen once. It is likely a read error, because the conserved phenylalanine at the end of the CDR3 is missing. The chain's CDR3 is CASSPRTSGSYNEQFY. The DNA for the CDR3 is TGTGCCAGCAGCCCTCGGACTAGCGGGAGTTACAATGAGCAGTTCTAC. This chain joins TRBV3-1 and TRBJ2-1; the match to TRBD2 covers 13 bases. V trimming: 4 bases; J trimming: 4 bases; junction bases outside the gene matches: 4. There are 16 residues in the CDR3. Germline CDR1 LGHDT, CDR2 YNNKEL (reference sequence).

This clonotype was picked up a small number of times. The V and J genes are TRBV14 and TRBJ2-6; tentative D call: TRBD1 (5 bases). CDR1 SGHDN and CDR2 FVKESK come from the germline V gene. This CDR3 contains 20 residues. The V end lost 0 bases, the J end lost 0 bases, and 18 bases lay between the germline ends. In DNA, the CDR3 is TGTGCCAGCAGCCAAGAGGGGCGCAGGTTCGCTGTCTCTGGGGCCAACGTCCTGACTTTC. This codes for CASSQEGRRFAVSGANVLTF.

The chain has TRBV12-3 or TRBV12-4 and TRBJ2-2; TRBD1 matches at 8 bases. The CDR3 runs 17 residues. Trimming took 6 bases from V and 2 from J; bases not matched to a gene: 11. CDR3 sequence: CASSPDRDRFNTGELFF. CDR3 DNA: TGTGCCAGCAGCCCGGATCGGGACAGGTTTAACACCGGGGAGCTGTTTTTT.

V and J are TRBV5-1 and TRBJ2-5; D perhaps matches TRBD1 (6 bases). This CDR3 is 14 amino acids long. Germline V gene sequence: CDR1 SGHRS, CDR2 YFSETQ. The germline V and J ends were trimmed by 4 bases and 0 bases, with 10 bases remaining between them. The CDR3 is CASSDGQYQETQYF. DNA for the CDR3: TGCGCCAGCAGCGACGGACAGTACCAAGAGACCCAGTACTTC.

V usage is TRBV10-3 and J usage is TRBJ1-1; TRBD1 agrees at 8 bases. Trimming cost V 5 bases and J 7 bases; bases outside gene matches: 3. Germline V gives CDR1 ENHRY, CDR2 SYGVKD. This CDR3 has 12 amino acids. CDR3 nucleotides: TGTGCCATCAGTCCGACAGGGGATGAAGCTTTCTTT. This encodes CAISPTGDEAFF.

In DNA, the CDR3 is TGCAGTGCTAGAGGGTGGGGACTAGCGGGAGGAAAAGATACGCAGTATTTT. Its translation: CSARGWGLAGGKDTQYF. This chain uses TRBV20-1 with TRBJ2-3; TRBD2 matches at 15 bases. In germline, CDR1 is DFQATT, CDR2 SNEGSKA (reference sequence). V gave up 1 base and J gave up 5 bases; unmatched junction bases: 7. The CDR3 consists of 17 residues.

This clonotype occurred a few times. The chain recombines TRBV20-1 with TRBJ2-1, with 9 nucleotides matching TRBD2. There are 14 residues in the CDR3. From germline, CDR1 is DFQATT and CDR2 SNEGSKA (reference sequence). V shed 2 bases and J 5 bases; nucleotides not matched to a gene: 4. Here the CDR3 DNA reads TGCAGTGCTAGAATAGCGGGGGCTCACAATGAGCAGTTCTTC. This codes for CSARIAGAHNEQFF.

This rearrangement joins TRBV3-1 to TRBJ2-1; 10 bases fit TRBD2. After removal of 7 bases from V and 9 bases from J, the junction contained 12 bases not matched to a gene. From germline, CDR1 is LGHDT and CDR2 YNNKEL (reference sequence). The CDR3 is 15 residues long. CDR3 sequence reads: CASKPGLAGVGEQFF. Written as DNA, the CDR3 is TGTGCCAGCAAACCCGGGCTAGCGGGAGTAGGTGAGCAGTTCTTC.

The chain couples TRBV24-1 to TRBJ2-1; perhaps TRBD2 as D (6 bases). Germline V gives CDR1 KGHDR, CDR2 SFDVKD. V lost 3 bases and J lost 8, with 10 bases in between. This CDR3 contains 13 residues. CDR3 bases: TGTGCCACCAGTGATGTAGGGGAGGATGAGCAGTTCTTC. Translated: CATSDVGEDEQFF.

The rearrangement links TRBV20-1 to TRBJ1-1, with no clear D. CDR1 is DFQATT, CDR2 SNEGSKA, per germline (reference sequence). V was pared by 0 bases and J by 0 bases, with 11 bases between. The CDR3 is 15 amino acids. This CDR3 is CSARERRFMNTEAFF. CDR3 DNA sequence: TGCAGTGCTAGAGAGAGGAGGTTCATGAACACTGAAGCTTTCTTT.

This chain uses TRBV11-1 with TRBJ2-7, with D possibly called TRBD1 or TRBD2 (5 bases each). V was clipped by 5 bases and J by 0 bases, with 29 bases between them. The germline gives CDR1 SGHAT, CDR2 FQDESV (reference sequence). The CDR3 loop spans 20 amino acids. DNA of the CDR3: TGTGCCAGCAGCCCTCTGATCAGGGTGAAGTACAGACGGGACTCCTACGAGCAGTACTTC. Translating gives CASSPLIRVKYRRDSYEQYF.

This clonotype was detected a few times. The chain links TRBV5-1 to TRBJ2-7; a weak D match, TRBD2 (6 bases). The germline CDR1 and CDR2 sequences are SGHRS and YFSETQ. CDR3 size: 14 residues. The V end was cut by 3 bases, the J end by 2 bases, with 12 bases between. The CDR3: CASSSSPGAYEQYF. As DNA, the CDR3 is TGCGCCAGCAGCTCGTCGCCGGGGGCCTACGAGCAGTACTTC.

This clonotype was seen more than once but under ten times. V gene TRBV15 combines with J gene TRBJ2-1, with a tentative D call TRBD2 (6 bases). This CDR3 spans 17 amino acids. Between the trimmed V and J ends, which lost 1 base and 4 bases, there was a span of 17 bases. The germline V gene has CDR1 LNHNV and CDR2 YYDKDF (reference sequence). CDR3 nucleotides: TGTGCCACCAGCAGAGGGAATAGCGGAGGGCCATACAATGAGCAGTTCTTC. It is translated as CATSRGNSGGPYNEQFF.

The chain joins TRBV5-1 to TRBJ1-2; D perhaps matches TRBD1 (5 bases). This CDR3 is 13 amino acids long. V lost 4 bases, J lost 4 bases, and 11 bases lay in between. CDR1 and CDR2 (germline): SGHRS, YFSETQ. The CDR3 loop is CASSVDSIYGYTF. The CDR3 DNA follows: TGCGCCAGCAGCGTTGACAGCATCTATGGCTACACCTTC.